This T cell receptor (beta chain) was profiled in a study of chemoradiotherapy in HPV16-positive cancers. Germline loops: CDR1 LNHDA, CDR2 SQIVND (reference sequence). The V end was cut by 1 base, the J end by 5 bases, with 17 bases between. This CDR3 has 16 amino acids. Profiling relied on immunoSEQ multiplex PCR, and the TCRdb table lists in-frame clones only, not all of them. The sample lists some 70,000 clones; 88% were seen once. The sequence came from a human donor with HPV-associated anogenital cancer. The rearrangement joins TRBV19 to TRBJ2-5, with a possible D match to TRBD2 (5 bases). This specimen was blood, taken from a patient who underwent chemoradiotherapy. DNA for the CDR3: TGTGCCAGTAGTATAGTGACCGGTACTAGTGAGGAGACCCAGTACTTC. Translation: CASSIVTGTSEETQYF.